A single sample gave rise to the 10 T cell receptor beta chains below, sequenced in a study of T cell changes during pregnancy in multiple sclerosis. Assay used: immunoSEQ multiplex PCR; TCRdb lists only in-frame clones, some missing. The sample shows about 18,000 clones, 85% to 90% of them seen only once. The sample was CD8+ T cells from peripheral blood mononuclear cells, taken after pregnancy. These receptors all stem from a female donor with multiple sclerosis, enrolled in a pregnancy study.

The CDR3 region is CASTEGGVGGETQYF. CDR3 DNA sequence: TGTGCCAGCACCGAGGGGGGCGTGGGGGGGGAGACCCAGTACTTC. V gene TRBV6-1 combines with J gene TRBJ2-5; TRBD2 might be the D (7 bases). CDR1 is MNHNS and CDR2 is SASEGT in the germline V gene. Trimming stripped 7 bases from V and 5 bases from J, with 20 bases between. The CDR3 covers 15 residues.

Worth noting for this clone: The junction departs from germline at one end; a sequencing error may be responsible. The sample holds other DNA sequences that translate to the same CDR3. This chain uses TRBV7-9 with TRBJ1-1, with D maybe TRBD1 (5 bases). The CDR3 covers 13 residues. Germline V gives CDR1 SEHNR, CDR2 FQNEAQ (reference sequence). CDR3 sequence (DNA): TGTGCCAGCAGCTTCAGGGTTGACACTGAAGCCTTCTTT. It is translated as CASSFRVDTEAFF.

In DNA, the CDR3 is TGTGCCAGCAGTGACAGGGCAGGCTATGGCTACACCTTC. Its translation: CASSDRAGYGYTF. The V gene is TRBV25-1, the J gene TRBJ1-2; maybe TRBD1 (5 bases). V dropped 3 bases and J dropped 4 bases, with 9 bases sitting between them. The CDR3 has 13 residues. Germline CDR1 is MGHDK and CDR2 is SYGVNS.

The chain links TRBV9 to TRBJ2-1; 12 nucleotides match TRBD2. This CDR3 has 18 amino acids. The germline CDR1 and CDR2 sequences are SGDLS and YYNGEE. J lost 9 bases, V lost 4 bases, and 17 bases had no gene match. DNA for the CDR3: TGTGCCAGCAGCCGGACTAGCGGGGTCTACCCCCCGGACGGTGAGCAGTTCTTC. Translated, it gives CASSRTSGVYPPDGEQFF.

This clone has a handful of counts. The CDR3 here is CASSLPWDRDEQFF. The DNA of the CDR3 is TGTGCCAGCAGTTTACCTTGGGACAGGGATGAGCAGTTCTTC. The J gene is TRBJ2-1, the V gene TRBV27, with 9 positions matching TRBD1. J gave up 8 bases and V 2 bases, and 4 bases lay outside the gene matches. The germline gives CDR1 MNHEY, CDR2 SMNVEV (reference sequence). The CDR3 is 14 residues long.

CDR3 coding DNA: TGTGCCACCAGCAGTTCATCCTCTGGGGCCAACGTCCTGACTTTC. As protein: CATSSSSSGANVLTF. The chain is built from TRBV15 and TRBJ2-6; D gene unclear. CDR3 length: 15 amino acids. V was shortened by 3 bases and J by 0 bases, with 6 bases between the two germline ends. Germline V CDR1 and CDR2: LNHNV, YYDKDF (reference sequence).

This chain's CDR3 is CASSSLSLAGGGDTQYF. The DNA for the CDR3 is TGTGCCAGCAGCTCACTCTCTCTAGCGGGGGGCGGGGATACGCAGTATTTT. The J gene is TRBJ2-3, the V gene TRBV11-3; TRBD2 agrees at 11 bases. The V and J ends lost 4 bases and 6 bases, in that order; junction bases with no gene match: 12. The CDR3 consists of 17 residues. Germline V gene sequence: CDR1 SGHNT, CDR2 YENEEA.

This clone has only a few counts. The CDR3, as DNA: TGTGCCAGCAGTGACGAGCGGGAGAGCGGGGAGCTGTTTTTT. It encodes CASSDERESGELFF. J is TRBJ2-2 and V is TRBV6-4, with 8 bases fitting TRBD2. The CDR3 consists of 14 residues. With V trimmed by 2 bases and J by 7 bases, 3 bases remained unmatched. Germline V gene data show CDR1 as MRHNA and CDR2 as SNTAGT.

The CDR3 region is CASSPRSEANEQFF. The CDR3 bases are TGTGCCAGCAGCCCCCGAAGCGAGGCGAATGAGCAGTTCTTC. This rearrangement joins TRBV6-4 to TRBJ2-1, with D uncertain. V lost 6 bases and J lost 7, with 16 bases in between. The CDR3 loop spans 14 amino acids. Germline V lookup: CDR1 MRHNA, CDR2 SNTAGT.

The chain combines TRBV11-2 with TRBJ1-2, with unresolved D. The CDR3 sequence is 14 residues long. Trimming left V 1 base short and J 0 bases short, with 6 bases between. The germline CDR1 and CDR2 sequences are SGHAT and FQNNGV. The CDR3: CASSLGAANYGYTF. The CDR3, as DNA: TGTGCCAGCAGCTTAGGGGCAGCTAACTATGGCTACACCTTC.